This TCR beta chain was captured by sequencing in a study of T-cell reconstitution after alpha-beta-depleted transplantation in children. The TCRbeta library was prepared with unique molecular identifiers. In TCRdb, the PCR reads were re-called with MiXCR into one record per CDR3 protein. The data contain 450,000 to 700,000 distinct CDR3 sequences, over 20% of them singletons. About this clonotype: Its antigen remains unidentified.

Study-wide findings and caveats: Approximately two months post-transplant, alpha-beta T cells reportedly originated from several hundred expanded graft clones.

Germline V CDR1 and CDR2: SQVTM, ANQGSEA. This CDR3 comprises 14 residues. Trimming removed 6 bases from V and 0 bases from J, with 13 bases in between. The material sequenced was PBMCs, taken before TCRalphabeta/CD19-depleted stem cell transplant. This chain joins TRBV29-1 and TRBJ2-3; D possibly corresponds to TRBD1 (7 bases). The TCR was taken from a boy less than two years old with Wiskott-Aldrich syndrome, due to receive a stem cell transplant. In nucleotides, the CDR3 is TGCAGCGTCGCGGGACAGTCTAGCACAGATACGCAGTATTTT. Amino acid sequence: CSVAGQSSTDTQYF.